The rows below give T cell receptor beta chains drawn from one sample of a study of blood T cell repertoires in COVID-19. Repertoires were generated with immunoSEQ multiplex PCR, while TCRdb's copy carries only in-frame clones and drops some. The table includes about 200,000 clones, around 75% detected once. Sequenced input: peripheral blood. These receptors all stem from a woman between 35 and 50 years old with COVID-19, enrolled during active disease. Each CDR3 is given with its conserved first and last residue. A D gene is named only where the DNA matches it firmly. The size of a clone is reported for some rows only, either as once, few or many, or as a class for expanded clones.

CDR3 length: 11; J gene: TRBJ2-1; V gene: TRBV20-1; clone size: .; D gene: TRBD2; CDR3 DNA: TGCAGTGCCTTGACTAGCACTGAGCAGTTCTTC; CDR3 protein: CSALTSTEQFF
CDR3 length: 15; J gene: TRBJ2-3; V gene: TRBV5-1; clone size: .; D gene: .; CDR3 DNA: TGCGCCAGCAGGGCCGAAGGAATCAGCGCAGATACGCAGTATTTT; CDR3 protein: CASRAEGISADTQYF
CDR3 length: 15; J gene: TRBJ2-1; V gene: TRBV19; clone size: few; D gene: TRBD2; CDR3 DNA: TGTGCCAGTAGTATTAGCGGGGGGGCATACAATGAGCAGTTCTTC; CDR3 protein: CASSISGGAYNEQFF
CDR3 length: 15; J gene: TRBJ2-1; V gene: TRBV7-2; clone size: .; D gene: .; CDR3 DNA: TGTGCCAGCAGCTCCCAGGGGTACGATTACAATGAGCAGTTCTTC; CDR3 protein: CASSSQGYDYNEQFF
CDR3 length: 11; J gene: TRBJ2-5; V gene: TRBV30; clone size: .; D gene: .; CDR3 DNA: TGTGCGTTATCGGCGGCAGAGACCCAGTACTTC; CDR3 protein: CALSAAETQYF
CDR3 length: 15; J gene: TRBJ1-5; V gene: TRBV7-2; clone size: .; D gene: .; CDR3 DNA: TGTGCCAGCAGCTTAGTCGTTACAGGGTTTCAGCCCCAGCATTTT; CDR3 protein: CASSLVVTGFQPQHF
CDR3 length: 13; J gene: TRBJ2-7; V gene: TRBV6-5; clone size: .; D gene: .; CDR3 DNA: TGTGCCAGCAGGCGGGACGGGGCCTACGAGCAGTACTTC; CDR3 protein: CASRRDGAYEQYF
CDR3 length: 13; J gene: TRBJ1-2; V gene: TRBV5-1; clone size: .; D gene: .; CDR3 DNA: TGCGCCAGCAACCCGGGACAAACATATGGCTACACCTTC; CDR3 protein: CASNPGQTYGYTF
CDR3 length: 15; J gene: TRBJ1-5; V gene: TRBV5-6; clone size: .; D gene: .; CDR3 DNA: TGTGCCAGCAGCCGAGCAGGGTTGGGGAATCAGCCCCAGCATTTT; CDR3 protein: CASSRAGLGNQPQHF
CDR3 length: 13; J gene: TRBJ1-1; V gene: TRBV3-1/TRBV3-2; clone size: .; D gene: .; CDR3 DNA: TGTGCCAGCAGCCAAGTAAGCTGGAGTGAAGCTTTCTTT; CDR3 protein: CASSQVSWSEAFF
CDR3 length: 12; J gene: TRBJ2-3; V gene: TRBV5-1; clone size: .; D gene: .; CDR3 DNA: TGCGCCAGCAGTGAGGGAGAGGGTACGCAGTATTTT; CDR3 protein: CASSEGEGTQYF
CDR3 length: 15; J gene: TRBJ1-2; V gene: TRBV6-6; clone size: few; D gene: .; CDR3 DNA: TGTGCCAGCAGTTACCCCGGTGAGGGGGACTATGGCTACACCTTC; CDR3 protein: CASSYPGEGDYGYTF
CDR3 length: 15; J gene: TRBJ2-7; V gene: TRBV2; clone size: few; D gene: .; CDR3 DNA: TGTGCCAGTAGGAATAGCGTCCCCGAAGGGGGCGAGCAGTACTTC; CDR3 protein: CASRNSVPEGGEQYF
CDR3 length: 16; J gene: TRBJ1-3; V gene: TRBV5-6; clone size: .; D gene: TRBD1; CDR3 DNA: TGTGCCAGCAGCTCCCTCCGGGACAGGACCGGGAACACCATATATTTT; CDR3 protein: CASSSLRDRTGNTIYF
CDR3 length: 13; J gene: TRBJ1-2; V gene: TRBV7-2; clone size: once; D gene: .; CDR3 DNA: TGTGCCAGCAGCCTTGACATTTTCTATGGCTACACCTTC; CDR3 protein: CASSLDIFYGYTF
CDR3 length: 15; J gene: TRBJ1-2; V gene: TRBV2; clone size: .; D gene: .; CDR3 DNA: TGTGCCAGCAGTGAAGGTGGACAAATGAACTATGGCTACACCTTC; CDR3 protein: CASSEGGQMNYGYTF
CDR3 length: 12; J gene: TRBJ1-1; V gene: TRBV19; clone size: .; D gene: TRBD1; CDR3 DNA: TGTGCCAGTAGCACCGGGACAGTTAAAGCTTTCTTT; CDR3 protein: CASSTGTVKAFF
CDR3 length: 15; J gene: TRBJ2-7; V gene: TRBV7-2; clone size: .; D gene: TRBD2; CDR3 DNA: TGTGCCAGCAGCCGTGGGAGGACTAGCTCCTACGAGCAGTACTTC; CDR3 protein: CASSRGRTSSYEQYF
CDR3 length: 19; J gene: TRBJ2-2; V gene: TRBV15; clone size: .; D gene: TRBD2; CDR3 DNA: TGTGCCACCAGCAGAGAGTGGCAGCGGGGGGGCCGGGAGTCCTGGGAGCTGTTTTTT; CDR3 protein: CATSREWQRGGRESWELFF
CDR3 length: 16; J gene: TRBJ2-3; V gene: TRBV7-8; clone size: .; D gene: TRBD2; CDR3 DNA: TGTGCCAGCAGCCTGACTAGCGGGGCATACACAGATACGCAGTATTTT; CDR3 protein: CASSLTSGAYTDTQYF
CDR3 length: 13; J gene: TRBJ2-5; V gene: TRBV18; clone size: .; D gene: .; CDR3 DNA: TGTGCCAGCTCACCACTCGCGGGAGAGACCCAGTACTTC; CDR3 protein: CASSPLAGETQYF
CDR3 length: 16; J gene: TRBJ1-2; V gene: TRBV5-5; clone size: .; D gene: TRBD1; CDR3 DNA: TGTGCCAGCAGCTTACCGGGACAGGGAGTAAACTATGGCTACACCTTC; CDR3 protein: CASSLPGQGVNYGYTF
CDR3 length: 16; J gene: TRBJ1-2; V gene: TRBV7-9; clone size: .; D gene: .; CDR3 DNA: TGTGCCAGCAGCTTAGGAGCAGGGATCCCAAGTAATGGCTACACCTTC; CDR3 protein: CASSLGAGIPSNGYTF
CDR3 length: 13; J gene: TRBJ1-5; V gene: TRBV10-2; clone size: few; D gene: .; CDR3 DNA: TGCGCCAGCAGTGAACTCGGCAATCAGCCCCAGCATTTT; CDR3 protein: CASSELGNQPQHF
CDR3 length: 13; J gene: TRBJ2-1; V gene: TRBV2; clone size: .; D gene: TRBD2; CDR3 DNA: TGTGCCAGCAGGGCGGGAGAAGGCGGTGAGCAGTTCTTC; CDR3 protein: CASRAGEGGEQFF
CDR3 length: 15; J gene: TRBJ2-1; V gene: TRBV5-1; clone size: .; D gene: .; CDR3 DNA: TGCGCCAGCAGCTTCCCGGGGGGCCCCCGCAATGAGCAGTTCTTC; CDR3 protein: CASSFPGGPRNEQFF
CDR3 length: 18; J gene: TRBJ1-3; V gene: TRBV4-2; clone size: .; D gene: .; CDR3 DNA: TGTGCCAGCAGCCAAGATAGTGCAGGGGACCACTCTGGAAACACCATATATTTT; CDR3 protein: CASSQDSAGDHSGNTIYF
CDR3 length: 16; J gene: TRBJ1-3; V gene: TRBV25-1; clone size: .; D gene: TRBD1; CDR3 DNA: TGTGCCACCCTTGGGACAGTAACCTCCTCTGGAAACACCATATATTTT; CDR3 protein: CATLGTVTSSGNTIYF
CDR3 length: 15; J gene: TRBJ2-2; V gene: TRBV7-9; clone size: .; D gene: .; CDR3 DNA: TGTGCCAGCAGCTTGCAGGGTTTCGACACCGGGGAGCTGTTTTTT; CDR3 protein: CASSLQGFDTGELFF
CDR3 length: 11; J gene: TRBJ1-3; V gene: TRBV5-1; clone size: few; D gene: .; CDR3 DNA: TGCGCCAGCAGCTCTTTTAACACCATATATTTT; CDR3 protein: CASSSFNTIYF
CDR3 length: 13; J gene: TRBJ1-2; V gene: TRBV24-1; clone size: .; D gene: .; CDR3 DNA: TGTGCCACCAGTGACCAGCGCTTCTATGGCTACACCTTC; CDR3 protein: CATSDQRFYGYTF
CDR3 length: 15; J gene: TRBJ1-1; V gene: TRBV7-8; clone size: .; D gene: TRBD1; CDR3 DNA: TGTGCCAGCAGCCCAAACAGGGGAGGTGAAACTGAAGCTTTCTTT; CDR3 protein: CASSPNRGGETEAFF